The entry below gives a single T cell receptor (beta chain) sequence along with its context. Sequencing used immunoSEQ multiplex PCR; TCRdb keeps in-frame clones, though not all of them. The data show tens of thousands of clones, approximately 94% seen once. This specimen belongs to a study of technical replicates of blood from several donors. V gave up 5 bases and J gave up 0 bases, with 11 bases separating them. CDR1 PRHDT and CDR2 FYEKMQ come from the germline V gene (reference sequence). The CDR3 sequence is 15 residues long. The sample comprised T cells isolated from PBMCs. This chain connects TRBV13 to TRBJ1-3; no definite D call. The TCR was taken from a human donor in good health. The DNA of the CDR3 is TGTGCCAGCAGCCTAACGGGGTACTCTGGAAACACCATATATTTT. Translation gives CASSLTGYSGNTIYF.